The 29 T cell receptor beta chains in this list originate from one sample, sequenced in a study of T cell responses to AZD1222 COVID-19 vaccine. Libraries were prepared by immunoSEQ multiplex PCR; TCRdb keeps only in-frame clonotypes and omits some of them. The sample holds tens of thousands of clones, approximately 85% seen once. The input for sequencing was peripheral blood, taken 28 days after the second AZD1222 dose. These TCRs come from an adult who received the AZD1222 COVID-19 vaccine.

The J gene is TRBJ1-2, the V gene TRBV7-2; maybe TRBD1 (6 bases). This CDR3 is 15 amino acids long. Germline V gene lookup returns CDR1 SGHTA and CDR2 FQGNSA. Trimming took off 4 bases at V and 1 base at J, with 13 bases between the two ends. The CDR3: CASSYRTDDNYGYTF. The CDR3 DNA sequence: TGTGCCAGCAGCTACAGGACAGACGATAACTATGGCTACACCTTC. The full variable domain, with the rest looked up from reference TRBV7-2 and TRBJ1-2, is GAGVSQSPSNKVTEKGKDVELRCDPISGHTALYWYRQSLGQGLEFLIYFQGNSAPDKSGLPSDRFSAERTGGSVSTLTIQRTQQEDSAVYLCASSYRTDDNYGYTFGSGTRLTVV.

The chain employs TRBV11-3 and TRBJ1-5, with 8 bases identical to TRBD1. The trim removed 5 bases at V and 2 bases at J, leaving 5 bases unmatched. The CDR3 is made up of 15 amino acids. Germline loops: CDR1 SGHNT, CDR2 YENEEA. The CDR3 DNA reads TGTGCCAGCAGCCCGGACAGGGTAGGCAATCAGCCCCAGCATTTT. It translates to CASSPDRVGNQPQHF.

The chain recombines TRBV19 with TRBJ2-7; D may be TRBD2 (6 bases). Per germline, CDR1 LNHDA and CDR2 SQIVND (reference sequence). With 4 bases removed from V and 2 bases from J, the gap between germline ends came to 18 bases. This CDR3 has 16 residues. CDR3 DNA sequence: TGTGCCAGTAGTACCCACCCGGGACTCCGGACCTACGAGCAGTACTTC. Protein product: CASSTHPGLRTYEQYF. Filled out from reference TRBV19 and TRBJ2-7, the complete variable domain reads DGGITQSPKYLFRKEGQNVTLSCEQNLNHDAMYWYRQDPGQGLRLIYYSQIVNDFQKGDIAEGYSVSREKKESFPLTVTSAQKNPTAFYLCASSTHPGLRTYEQYFGPGTRLTVT.

The rearrangement uses TRBV28 and TRBJ1-1; D possibly corresponds to TRBD1 (5 bases). The CDR3 loop spans 13 amino acids. Trimming cost V 6 bases and J 7 bases, with 15 bases left between them. Germline V lookup: CDR1 MDHEN, CDR2 SYDVKM. Written as DNA, the CDR3 is TGTGCCAGCAGGTACCGGGACCCTCGTGAAGCTTTCTTT. Its translation: CASRYRDPREAFF.

The chain joins TRBV5-1 to TRBJ2-5, with D tentatively TRBD1 (6 bases). V lost 4 bases and J 2 bases, leaving 12 bases between the germline ends. The CDR3 sequence is 14 residues long. Germline CDR1 is SGHRS and CDR2 is YFSETQ. The CDR3 protein is CASSAGTTQETQYF. CDR3 DNA sequence: TGCGCCAGCAGCGCTGGGACAACGCAAGAGACCCAGTACTTC. Full variable domain (missing parts from reference TRBV5-1 and TRBJ2-5): KAGVTQTPRYLIKTRGQQVTLSCSPISGHRSVSWYQQTPGQGLQFLFEYFSETQRNKGNFPGRFSGRQFSNSRSEMNVSTLELGDSALYLCASSAGTTQETQYFGPGTRLLVL.

This clone was seen a handful of times. The V and J genes are TRBV5-1 and TRBJ2-3, with D perhaps given as TRBD1 or TRBD2 (6 bases each). CDR1 and CDR2 (germline): SGHRS, YFSETQ. V gave up 0 bases and J gave up 4 bases, with 18 bases separating them. This CDR3 has 17 amino acids. The CDR3 nucleotides read TGCGCCAGCAGCTTGGGGAATCGGGGGCTCAGGGCAGATACGCAGTATTTT. It yields the protein CASSLGNRGLRADTQYF.

The chain employs TRBV14 and TRBJ2-3, with 8 bases that match TRBD2. Germline CDR1 and CDR2: SGHDN and FVKESK. Germline trimming cut 0 bases from V and 2 bases from J; bases unmatched to any gene: 13. CDR3 size: 19 residues. CDR3 bases: TGTGCCAGCAGCCAAGATGCCCCCCGAGCGGGGGCCGTCACAGATACGCAGTATTTT. Encoded protein: CASSQDAPRAGAVTDTQYF. Full variable domain (remainder filled in from reference TRBV14 and TRBJ2-3): EAGVTQFPSHSVIEKGQTVTLRCDPISGHDNLYWYRRVMGKEIKFLLHFVKESKQDESGMPNNRFLAERTGGTYSTLKVQPAELEDSGVYFCASSQDAPRAGAVTDTQYFGPGTRLTVL.

V gene TRBV12-2 combines with J gene TRBJ2-7; TRBD1 was called by the table and not checked on the DNA. TRBV12-2 represents a pseudogene. This CDR3 contains 12 residues. CDR3 DNA: TGTGCAAGTCGGGCCAGGGGTAGAGAGCAGTACGTC. Amino acids: CASRARGREQYV.

The chain links TRBV9 to TRBJ1-4; D is possibly TRBD1 (5 bases). This CDR3 is 15 amino acids long. In germline, CDR1 is SGDLS, CDR2 YYNGEE. V was pared by 2 bases and J by 5 bases, with 13 bases between. The CDR3 loop reads CASSVGGEGNEKLFF. The CDR3 DNA sequence: TGTGCCAGCAGCGTGGGAGGGGAGGGGAATGAAAAACTGTTTTTT.

Here the CDR3 reads CASSHRNPTDTQYF. In DNA, the CDR3 is TGTGCCAGCTCCCACAGGAACCCCACAGATACGCAGTATTTT. This chain connects TRBV18 to TRBJ2-3; tentative D call: TRBD1 (5 bases). CDR1 and CDR2 (germline): KGHSH, LQKENI. The CDR3 is made up of 14 amino acids. Trimming removed 6 bases from V and 2 bases from J, with 12 bases in between.

This sequence joins TRBV5-1 and TRBJ1-1, with 10 bases aligning to TRBD1. The CDR3 covers 15 residues. V shed 1 base, J shed 3 bases, and the junction held 3 bases outside the gene matches. The germline V gene encodes CDR1 SGHRS and CDR2 YFSETQ. This CDR3 is CASSLPGQGDTEAFF. The CDR3 coding sequence is TGCGCCAGCAGCTTGCCAGGACAGGGGGACACTGAAGCTTTCTTT.

The chain couples TRBV5-5 to TRBJ2-1; 7 nucleotides match TRBD2. V was pared by 8 bases and J by 6 bases, with 11 bases of the junction left unmatched. The CDR3 has 14 amino acids. Germline V gives CDR1 SGHKS, CDR2 YYEKEE (reference sequence). The CDR3 sequence is CASQLRLAGNEQFF. As DNA, the CDR3 is TGTGCCAGTCAGCTTAGGTTAGCGGGCAATGAGCAGTTCTTC.

The chain links TRBV6-1 to TRBJ1-2; D ambiguous. This CDR3 has 13 amino acids. Germline CDR1 and CDR2: MNHNS and SASEGT. The V end was cut by 0 bases, the J end by 6 bases, with 8 bases between. CDR3 DNA sequence: TGTGCCAGCAGTGAAGCGTGGCAGGATGGCTACACCTTC. It specifies CASSEAWQDGYTF.

The chain is built from TRBV3-1 (or the pseudogene TRBV3-2) and TRBJ2-1; maybe TRBD2 (5 bases). The germline V and J ends were trimmed by 4 bases and 10 bases, with 11 bases remaining between them. Germline values: CDR1 LGHDT, CDR2 YNNKEL (reference sequence). The CDR3 contains 12 residues. CDR3 sequence reads: CASSRAAMEQFF. The CDR3 DNA is TGTGCCAGCAGCCGAGCGGCGATGGAGCAGTTCTTC.

The chain recombines TRBV9 with TRBJ1-2; weak D call: TRBD1 (5 bases). Germline V gene data show CDR1 as SGDLS and CDR2 as YYNGEE. V dropped 0 bases and J dropped 2 bases, with 11 bases sitting between them. The length of the CDR3 is 15 residues. DNA for the CDR3: TGTGCCAGCAGCGTAGATGTAGGGGCGAACTATGGCTACACCTTC. This gives the protein CASSVDVGANYGYTF.

V usage is TRBV7-2 and J usage is TRBJ1-2, with no clear D. The germline CDR1 and CDR2 sequences are SGHTA and FQGNSA. The CDR3 length is 13 residues. V lost 5 bases to trimming and J lost 3 bases, with 10 bases between them. The DNA of the CDR3 is TGTGCCAGCAGCGGAGGGAAGGACTATGGCTACACCTTC. This sequence encodes CASSGGKDYGYTF.

The V gene is TRBV11-2, the J gene TRBJ1-2; TRBD1 agrees at 7 bases. Germline assignment: CDR1 SGHAT and CDR2 FQNNGV. Losses at the gene ends were 5 bases for V and 8 bases for J; bases not matched to a gene: 11. The CDR3 is 14 residues long. The CDR3 spells CASSQTTGFGGYTF. The CDR3 DNA reads TGTGCCAGCAGCCAGACGACAGGGTTCGGAGGCTACACCTTC. Looking up the rest from reference TRBV11-2 and TRBJ1-2 gives the full variable domain: EAGVAQSPRYKIIEKRQSVAFWCNPISGHATLYWYQQILGQGPKLLIQFQNNGVVDDSQLPKDRFSAERLKGVDSTLKIQPAKLEDSAVYLCASSQTTGFGGYTFGSGTRLTVV.

This clone was recorded only once. The CDR3 is CASSQDRDSSYNEQFF. The CDR3 nucleotides read TGTGCCAGCAGCCAGGACCGGGACTCCTCCTACAATGAGCAGTTCTTC. The V gene is TRBV4-2, the J gene TRBJ2-1; maybe TRBD2 (6 bases). Trimming removed 3 bases from V and 0 bases from J, with 12 bases in between. CDR3 size: 16 residues. Germline assignment: CDR1 LGHNA and CDR2 YNFKEQ.

The chain uses TRBV5-1 and TRBJ2-7, with 7 bases fitting TRBD2. CDR1 SGHRS and CDR2 YFSETQ come from the germline V gene. CDR3 length: 14 amino acids. The V gene end was trimmed by 0 bases and the J gene end by 2 bases; junction bases not matched to a gene: 2. The CDR3 DNA reads TGCGCCAGCAGCTTGGAAGCGGGACCCTACGAGCAGTACTTC. It is translated as CASSLEAGPYEQYF.

The CDR3 DNA follows: TGTGCCAGCAGCGTTCATATAGGAAGCGGGGGGGAACAAAGAGTCGAGACCCAGTACTTC. This encodes CASSVHIGSGGEQRVETQYF. The rearrangement joins TRBV9 to TRBJ2-5; the match to TRBD2 covers 10 bases. The CDR3 is 20 residues long. CDR1 is SGDLS, CDR2 YYNGEE, per germline. V shed 2 bases and J 5 bases; nucleotides not matched to a gene: 21. The full variable domain, with the rest looked up from reference TRBV9 and TRBJ2-5, is DSGVTQTPKHLITATGQRVTLRCSPRSGDLSVYWYQQSLDQGLQFLIQYYNGEERAKGNILERFSAQQFPDLHSELNLSSLELGDSALYFCASSVHIGSGGEQRVETQYFGPGTRLLVL.

The rearrangement joins TRBV12-5 to TRBJ1-2, with D possibly being TRBD1 (5 bases). CDR3 length: 16 amino acids. The germline V gene encodes CDR1 LGHNT and CDR2 FRNRAP. V lost 3 bases, J lost 4 bases, and 18 bases lay in between. The CDR3 coding sequence is TGTGCTAGTGGTTTTTCGGGGCGGGCAGGGACCTATGGCTACACCTTC. This translates into CASGFSGRAGTYGYTF.

The chain recombines TRBV4-2 with TRBJ1-1; D call uncertain. There are 14 residues in the CDR3. The V end was cut by 2 bases, the J end by 2 bases, with 9 bases between. Per germline, CDR1 LGHNA and CDR2 YNFKEQ. The chain's CDR3 is CASSQNSANTEAFF. CDR3 DNA: TGTGCCAGCAGCCAAAACAGTGCCAACACTGAAGCTTTCTTT.

The chain is built from TRBV6-6 and TRBJ1-4; D gene ambiguous. The length of the CDR3 is 13 residues. The V end was cut by 0 bases, the J end by 6 bases, with 5 bases between. CDR1 and CDR2 from the germline V gene are MNHNY and SVGAGI (reference sequence). The CDR3 here is CASSYSRHEKLFF. CDR3 coding DNA: TGTGCCAGCAGTTACTCACGCCATGAAAAACTGTTTTTT.

This sequence joins TRBV7-2 and TRBJ2-3; 7 bases align to TRBD1. CDR3 length equals 15 residues. After removal of 5 bases from V and 2 bases from J, the junction contained 7 bases not matched to a gene. Looked up from germline, CDR1 is SGHTA and CDR2 is FQGNSA. The CDR3 nucleotides are TGTGCCAGCAGCAAAAGACAGGGCTTCACAGATACGCAGTATTTT. Its protein is CASSKRQGFTDTQYF.

This rearrangement joins TRBV2 to TRBJ1-5; 9 bases match TRBD1. V dropped 0 bases and J dropped 9; count of bases not matched to a gene: 9. The CDR3 has 16 amino acids. Germline V gives CDR1 SNHLY, CDR2 FYNNEI. The CDR3 DNA follows: TGTGCCAGCAGTGAAGCGCTTCGGGACAGGGCACGGCCCCAGCATTTT. Its translation: CASSEALRDRARPQHF.

The chain joins TRBV12-5 to TRBJ2-2; 7 bases align to TRBD1. J lost 4 bases, V lost 5 bases, and 7 bases had no gene match. The germline V gene encodes CDR1 LGHNT and CDR2 FRNRAP. The CDR3 length is 15 residues. In DNA form, the CDR3 reads TGTGCTAGTGGTCCCGACAGGGCTTCCACCGGGGAGCTGTTTTTT. Its protein product is CASGPDRASTGELFF.

This clone was seen just once. The chain links TRBV19 to TRBJ1-2, with D uncertain. Germline CDR1 reads LNHDA; CDR2 reads SQIVND (reference sequence). The V end lost 1 base, the J end lost 3 bases, and 12 bases lay between the germline ends. The CDR3 runs to 15 residues. The CDR3 spells CASSIGGIKDYGYTF. The CDR3 DNA reads TGTGCCAGTAGTATAGGGGGAATAAAGGACTATGGCTACACCTTC.

The V call is TRBV21-1, the J call TRBJ2-7. TRBV21-1 is tagged as a pseudogene. CDR3 length equals 11 residues. The CDR3 DNA is TGTGCATATATCCCCGGGCGCGAGCAGTACTTC. It encodes CAYIPGREQYF.

This chain links TRBV24-1 with TRBJ2-3, with 8 bases lining up with TRBD1. Unmatched junction bases numbered 7, after V lost 3 bases and J lost 0 bases. Germline CDR1 reads KGHDR; CDR2 reads SFDVKD. CDR3 size: 17 residues. CDR3 in DNA: TGTGCCACCAGTGATGCCGGGACAGGCCGAAGCACAGATACGCAGTATTTT. Translated, it gives CATSDAGTGRSTDTQYF.